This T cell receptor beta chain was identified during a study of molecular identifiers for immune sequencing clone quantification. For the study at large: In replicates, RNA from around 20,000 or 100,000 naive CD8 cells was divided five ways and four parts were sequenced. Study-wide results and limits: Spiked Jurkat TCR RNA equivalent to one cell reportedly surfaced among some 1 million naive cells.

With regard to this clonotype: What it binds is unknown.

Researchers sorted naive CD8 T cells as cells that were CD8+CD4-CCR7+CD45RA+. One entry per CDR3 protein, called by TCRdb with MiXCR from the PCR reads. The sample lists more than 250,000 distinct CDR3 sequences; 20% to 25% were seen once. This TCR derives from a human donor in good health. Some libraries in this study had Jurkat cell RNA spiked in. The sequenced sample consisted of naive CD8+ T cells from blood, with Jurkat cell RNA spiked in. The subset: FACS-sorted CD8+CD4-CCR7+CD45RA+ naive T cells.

The CDR3, as DNA: TGTGCCAGCAGGTCGACAGGGGGCGCATACACTGAAGCTTTCTTT. This sequence encodes CASRSTGGAYTEAFF. The chain has TRBV28 and TRBJ1-1; 10 bases line up with TRBD1. The V gene end was trimmed by 6 bases and the J gene end by 3 bases; junction bases not matched to a gene: 7. This CDR3 comprises 15 residues. CDR1 and CDR2 (germline): MDHEN, SYDVKM.